The 7 T cell receptor beta chains below were found in one sample sequenced in a study of cytomegalovirus exposure and HLA in healthy donors. The PCR was carried out with 60 Vbeta primers and 13 Jbeta primers. Assay used: immunoSEQ multiplex PCR; TCRdb lists only in-frame clones, some missing. The sample lists some 91,000 clones, roughly 67% seen once, with roughly 2.1% in the top ten. The sequencing sample was made of PBMCs. The source of these receptors is a human donor in good health.

V usage is TRBV6-5 and J usage is TRBJ2-3, with TRBD2 as a possible D gene (5 bases). Between the trimmed V and J ends, which lost 6 bases and 1 base, there was a span of 11 bases. Germline V CDR1 and CDR2: MNHEY, SVGAGI. The CDR3 is 14 amino acids. CDR3 nucleotides: TGTGCCAGCAGAGAACTCGGGGGCACAGATACGCAGTATTTT. Protein: CASRELGGTDTQYF.

The chain recombines TRBV27 with TRBJ2-1; no definite D call. The CDR3 is 12 residues long. Deletions cut 5 bases from V and 4 bases from J, with 6 bases between. Germline lookup yields CDR1 MNHEY and CDR2 SMNVEV (reference sequence). CDR3 residues: CASSPTYNEQFF. As DNA, the CDR3 is TGTGCCAGCAGTCCGACTTACAATGAGCAGTTCTTC.

This clone occurred a few times. This chain connects TRBV5-1 to TRBJ1-6; D not resolved. V was trimmed by 4 bases and J by 3 bases, leaving 11 bases between them. There are 15 residues in the CDR3. Germline V gives CDR1 SGHRS, CDR2 YFSETQ. CDR3 in DNA: TGCGCCAGCAGCATAGATGGGCACTATAATTCACCCCTCCACTTT. Its protein product is CASSIDGHYNSPLHF.

The chain couples TRBV2 to TRBJ2-3; the match to TRBD2 covers 14 bases. Per the germline V gene, CDR1 is SNHLY and CDR2 is FYNNEI. The CDR3 runs to 15 residues. V lost 7 bases, J lost 7 bases, and 7 bases stayed unmatched. The CDR3, as DNA: TGTGCCAGCACCGGACTAGCGGGGGGACTAAATACGCAGTATTTT. Protein sequence: CASTGLAGGLNTQYF.

The V and J genes are TRBV9 and TRBJ1-5; TRBD1 agrees at 8 bases. Germline CDR1 and CDR2: SGDLS and YYNGEE. The CDR3 has 13 residues. Trimming removed 4 bases from V and 6 bases from J; junction bases left unmatched: 3. The CDR3 region is CASSNRGFQPQHF. DNA of the CDR3: TGTGCCAGCAGCAACAGGGGGTTTCAGCCCCAGCATTTT.

This clone was recorded a few times. V usage is TRBV4-3 and J usage is TRBJ2-7; 8 nucleotides line up with TRBD2. Per germline, CDR1 LGHNA and CDR2 YSLEER. After removal of 4 bases from V and 7 bases from J, the junction contained 12 bases not matched to a gene. This CDR3 region has 15 residues. CDR3 DNA: TGCGCCAGCAGCCCCGCGGGGGGTCTCCGTCGAGAGCAGTACTTC. Amino acid sequence: CASSPAGGLRREQYF.

CDR3 loop: CASGGTGFGEKLFF. As DNA, the CDR3 is TGTGCCAGCGGCGGTACAGGGTTTGGGGAAAAACTGTTTTTT. This chain uses TRBV28 with TRBJ1-4; maybe TRBD1 (6 bases). CDR3 length: 14 residues. Germline CDR1 and CDR2: MDHEN and SYDVKM. Trimming took off 8 bases at V and 8 bases at J, with 18 bases between the two ends.